The clone carrying this TCR beta chain was picked up a small number of times. The antigen is not known. The CDR3 contains 16 residues. Trimming removed 3 bases from V and 2 bases from J, with 14 bases in between. Germline CDR1 reads LNHDA; CDR2 reads SQIVND (reference sequence). Negative magnetic separation enriched total CD8+ T cells. In each subset, RNA was taken from duplicate vials, each of approximately 140,000 sorted CD8+ T cells. The data derive from a study of human CD8 memory T cell subsets. By UMI-labeled 5' RACE, the TCR beta libraries were made. Study processing details: In each TCR beta library, there were between about 2,800 and 18,000 functional CDR3 beta clonotypes. TCRdb reprocessed the 5' RACE reads with MiXCR, giving one entry per CDR3 protein. The V and J calls were not made by the authors but by TCRdb's processing. This table has 8,300 or so distinct CDR3 sequences, 3.5% to 4.5% appearing once.

Study results and caveats: Both stem-like subsets shared clonotypes with effector memory cells. However, the stem-like memory and precursor exhausted T cell repertoires overlapped with each other only minimally.

Specimen: CD8+ T cells from PBMCs. The rearrangement joins TRBV19 to TRBJ2-1, with D perhaps matching TRBD1 (6 bases). This TCR was recovered from a human donor in good health. The CDR3: CASSMIGGLPYNEQFF. CDR3 sequence (DNA): TGTGCCAGTAGTATGATTGGGGGCCTCCCCTACAATGAGCAGTTCTTC.